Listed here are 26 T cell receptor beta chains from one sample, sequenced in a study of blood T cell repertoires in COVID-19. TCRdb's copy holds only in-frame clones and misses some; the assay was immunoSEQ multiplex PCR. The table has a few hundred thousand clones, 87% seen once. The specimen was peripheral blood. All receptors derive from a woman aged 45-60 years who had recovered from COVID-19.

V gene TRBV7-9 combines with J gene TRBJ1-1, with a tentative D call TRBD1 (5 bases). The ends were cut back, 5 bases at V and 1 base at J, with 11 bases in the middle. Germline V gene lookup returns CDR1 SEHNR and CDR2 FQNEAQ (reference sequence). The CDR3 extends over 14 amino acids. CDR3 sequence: CASSKWGPNTEAFF. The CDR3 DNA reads TGTGCCAGCAGCAAATGGGGCCCGAACACTGAAGCTTTCTTT.

The CDR3 nucleotides read TGTGCCAGCCACGGGACTAGCGGGGGAACAGATACGCAGTATTTT. Protein product: CASHGTSGGTDTQYF. V usage is TRBV28 and J usage is TRBJ2-3, with 14 bases fitting TRBD2. The CDR3 has 15 amino acids. Germline-derived CDR1 and CDR2 are MDHEN and SYDVKM. The ends lost 8 bases at V and 3 bases at J; junction bases unmatched: 4. Filled out from reference TRBV28 and TRBJ2-3, the complete variable domain reads DVKVTQSSRYLVKRTGEKVFLECVQDMDHENMFWYRQDPGLGLRLIYFSYDVKMKEKGDIPEGYSVSREKKERFSLILESASTNQTSMYLCASHGTSGGTDTQYFGPGTRLTVL.

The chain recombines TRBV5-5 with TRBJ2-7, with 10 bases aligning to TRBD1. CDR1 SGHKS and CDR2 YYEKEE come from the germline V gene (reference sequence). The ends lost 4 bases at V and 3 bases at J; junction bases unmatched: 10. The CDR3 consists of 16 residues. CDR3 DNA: TGTGCCAGCAGCCACACTCTGGACAGGGGGGGCTACGAGCAGTACTTC. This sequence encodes CASSHTLDRGGYEQYF.

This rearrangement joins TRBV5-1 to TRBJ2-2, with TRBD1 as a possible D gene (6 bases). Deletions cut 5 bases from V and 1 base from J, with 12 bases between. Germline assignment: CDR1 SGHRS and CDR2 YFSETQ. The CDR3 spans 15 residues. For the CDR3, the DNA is TGCGCCAGCAGGCCTACGACAGGGAACACCGGGGAGCTGTTTTTT. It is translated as CASRPTTGNTGELFF.

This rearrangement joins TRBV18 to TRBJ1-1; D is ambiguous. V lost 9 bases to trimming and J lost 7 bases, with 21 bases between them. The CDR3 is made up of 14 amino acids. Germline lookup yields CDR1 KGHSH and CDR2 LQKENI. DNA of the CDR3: TGTGCCAGTTTAATCATGGGAGGCCGTGATGAAGCTTTCTTT. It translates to CASLIMGGRDEAFF.

The CDR3 loop is CATSRDDSRRGETQYF. In nucleotides, the CDR3 is TGTGCCACCAGCAGAGACGATTCTCGTAGGGGGGAGACCCAGTACTTC. The rearrangement joins TRBV15 to TRBJ2-5; maybe TRBD1 (6 bases). Per germline, CDR1 LNHNV and CDR2 YYDKDF (reference sequence). The CDR3 runs to 16 residues. Trimming pared 0 bases from V and 5 bases from J, leaving 16 bases between.

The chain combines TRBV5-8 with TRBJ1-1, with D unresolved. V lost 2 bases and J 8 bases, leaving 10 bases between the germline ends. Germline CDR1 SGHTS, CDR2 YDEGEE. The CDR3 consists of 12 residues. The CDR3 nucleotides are TGTGCCAGCAGCTTTCAGGTGGGCGAAGCTTTCTTT. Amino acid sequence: CASSFQVGEAFF.

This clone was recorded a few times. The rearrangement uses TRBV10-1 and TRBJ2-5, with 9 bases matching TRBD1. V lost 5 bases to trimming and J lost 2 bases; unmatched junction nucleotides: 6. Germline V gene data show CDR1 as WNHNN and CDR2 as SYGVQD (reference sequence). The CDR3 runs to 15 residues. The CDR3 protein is CASSLDRGRQETQYF. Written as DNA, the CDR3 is TGCGCCAGCAGTTTGGACAGGGGACGTCAAGAGACCCAGTACTTC.

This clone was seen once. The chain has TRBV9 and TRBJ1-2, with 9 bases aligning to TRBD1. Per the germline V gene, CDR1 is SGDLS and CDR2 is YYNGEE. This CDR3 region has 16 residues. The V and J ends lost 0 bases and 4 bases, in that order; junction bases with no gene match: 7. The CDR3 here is CASSVVATGGTYGYTF. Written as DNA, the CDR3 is TGTGCCAGCAGCGTAGTGGCGACAGGGGGTACCTATGGCTACACCTTC.

The CDR3 protein is CASSLDVGYTF. The CDR3 DNA reads as TGTGCCAGCAGCTTGGATGTAGGCTACACCTTC. V usage is TRBV5-4 and J usage is TRBJ1-2; D ambiguous. Germline CDR1 reads SGHNT; CDR2 reads YYREEE (reference sequence). The ends were cut back, 0 bases at V and 8 bases at J, with 5 bases in the middle. This CDR3 spans 11 amino acids.

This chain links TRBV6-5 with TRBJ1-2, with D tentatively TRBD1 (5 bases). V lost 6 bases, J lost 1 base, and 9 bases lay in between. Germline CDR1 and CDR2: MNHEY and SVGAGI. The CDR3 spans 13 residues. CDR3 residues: CASRDTDNYGYTF. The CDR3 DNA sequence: TGTGCCAGCAGGGACACCGATAACTATGGCTACACCTTC.

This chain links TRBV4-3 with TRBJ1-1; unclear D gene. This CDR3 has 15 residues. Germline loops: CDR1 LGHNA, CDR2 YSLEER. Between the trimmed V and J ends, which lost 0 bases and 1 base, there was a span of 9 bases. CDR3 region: CASSQEGRGNTEAFF. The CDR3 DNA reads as TGCGCCAGCAGCCAAGAAGGACGGGGGAACACTGAAGCTTTCTTT.

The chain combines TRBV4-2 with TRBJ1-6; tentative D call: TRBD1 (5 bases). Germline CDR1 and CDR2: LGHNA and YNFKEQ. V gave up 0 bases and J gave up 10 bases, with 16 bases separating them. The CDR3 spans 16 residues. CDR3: CASSQDRWGVQSPLHF. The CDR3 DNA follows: TGTGCCAGCAGCCAAGATCGGTGGGGGGTTCAATCACCCCTCCACTTT.

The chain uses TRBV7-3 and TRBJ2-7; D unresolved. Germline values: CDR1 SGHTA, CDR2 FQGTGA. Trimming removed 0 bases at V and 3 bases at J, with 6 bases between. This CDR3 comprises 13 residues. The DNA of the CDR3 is TGTGCCAGCAGCTTAACGCCCTACTACGAGCAGTACTTC. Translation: CASSLTPYYEQYF.

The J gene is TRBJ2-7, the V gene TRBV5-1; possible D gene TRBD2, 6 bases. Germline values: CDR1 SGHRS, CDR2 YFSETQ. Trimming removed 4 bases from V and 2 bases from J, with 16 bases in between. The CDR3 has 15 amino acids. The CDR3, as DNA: TGCGCCAGCAGCCCGGGACTGAAGGTAACCTACGAGCAGTACTTC. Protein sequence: CASSPGLKVTYEQYF.

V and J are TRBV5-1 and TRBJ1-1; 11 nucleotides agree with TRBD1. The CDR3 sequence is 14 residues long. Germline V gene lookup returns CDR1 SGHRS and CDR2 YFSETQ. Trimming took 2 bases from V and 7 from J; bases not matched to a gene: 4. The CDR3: CASSFGQGAVEAFF. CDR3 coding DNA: TGCGCCAGCAGCTTTGGACAGGGGGCGGTTGAAGCTTTCTTT. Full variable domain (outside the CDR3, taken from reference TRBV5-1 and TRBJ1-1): KAGVTQTPRYLIKTRGQQVTLSCSPISGHRSVSWYQQTPGQGLQFLFEYFSETQRNKGNFPGRFSGRQFSNSRSEMNVSTLELGDSALYLCASSFGQGAVEAFFGQGTRLTVV.

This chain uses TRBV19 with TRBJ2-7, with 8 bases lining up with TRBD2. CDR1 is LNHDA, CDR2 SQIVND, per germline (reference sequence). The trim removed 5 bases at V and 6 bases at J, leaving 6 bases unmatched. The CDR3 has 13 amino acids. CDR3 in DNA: TGTGCCAGTAGTTCAAGCGGGAGAGGCGAGCAGTACTTC. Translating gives CASSSSGRGEQYF.

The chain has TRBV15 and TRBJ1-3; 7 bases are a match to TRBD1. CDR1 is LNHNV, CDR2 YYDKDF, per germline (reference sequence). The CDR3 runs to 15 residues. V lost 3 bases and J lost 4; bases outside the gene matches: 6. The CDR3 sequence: CATSRNRGRGNTIYF. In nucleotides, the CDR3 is TGTGCCACCAGCAGGAACAGGGGAAGAGGAAACACCATATATTTT.

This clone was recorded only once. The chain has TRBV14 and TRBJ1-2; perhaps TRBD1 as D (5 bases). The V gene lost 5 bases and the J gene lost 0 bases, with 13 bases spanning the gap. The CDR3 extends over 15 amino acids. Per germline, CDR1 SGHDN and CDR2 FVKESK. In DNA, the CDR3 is TGTGCCAGCAGCGCTCAGGGTTTAGCTAACTATGGCTACACCTTC. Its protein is CASSAQGLANYGYTF.

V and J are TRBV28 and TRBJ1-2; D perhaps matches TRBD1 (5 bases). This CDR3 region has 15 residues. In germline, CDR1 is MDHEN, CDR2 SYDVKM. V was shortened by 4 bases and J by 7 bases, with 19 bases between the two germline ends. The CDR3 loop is CASSSGGRALGGYTF. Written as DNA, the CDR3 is TGTGCCAGCAGTTCCGGCGGCAGGGCGTTGGGTGGCTACACCTTC.

CDR3 region: CASSQTEISTDTQYF. Written as DNA, the CDR3 is TGTGCCAGCAGCCAAACGGAGATTAGCACAGATACGCAGTATTTT. The chain joins TRBV4-2 to TRBJ2-3; D gene ambiguous. In germline, CDR1 is LGHNA, CDR2 YNFKEQ. V was trimmed by 2 bases and J by 0 bases, leaving 9 bases between them. This CDR3 spans 15 amino acids.

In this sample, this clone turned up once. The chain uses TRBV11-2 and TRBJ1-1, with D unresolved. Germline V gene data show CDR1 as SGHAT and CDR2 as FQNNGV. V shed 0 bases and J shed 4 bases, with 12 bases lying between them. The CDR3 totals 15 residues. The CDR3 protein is CASSLEMGVITEAFF. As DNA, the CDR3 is TGTGCCAGCAGCTTAGAAATGGGAGTGATCACTGAAGCTTTCTTT.

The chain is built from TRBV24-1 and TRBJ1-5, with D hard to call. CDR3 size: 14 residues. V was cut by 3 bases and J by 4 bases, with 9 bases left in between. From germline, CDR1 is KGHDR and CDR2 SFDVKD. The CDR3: CATSDHNSNQPQHF. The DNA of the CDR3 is TGTGCCACCAGTGATCATAACAGTAATCAGCCCCAGCATTTT.

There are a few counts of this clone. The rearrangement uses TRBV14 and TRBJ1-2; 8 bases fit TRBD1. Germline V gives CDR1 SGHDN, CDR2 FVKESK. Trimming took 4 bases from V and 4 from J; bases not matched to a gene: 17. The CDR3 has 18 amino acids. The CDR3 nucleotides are TGTGCCAGCAGCCGAAGATTACCTGGACAGGGATTAAGCTATGGCTACACCTTC. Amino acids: CASSRRLPGQGLSYGYTF. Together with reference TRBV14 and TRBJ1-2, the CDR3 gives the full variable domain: EAGVTQFPSHSVIEKGQTVTLRCDPISGHDNLYWYRRVMGKEIKFLLHFVKESKQDESGMPNNRFLAERTGGTYSTLKVQPAELEDSGVYFCASSRRLPGQGLSYGYTFGSGTRLTVV.

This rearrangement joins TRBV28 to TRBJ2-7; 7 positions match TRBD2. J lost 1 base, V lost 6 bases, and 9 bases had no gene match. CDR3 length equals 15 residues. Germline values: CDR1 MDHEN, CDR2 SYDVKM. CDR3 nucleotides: TGTGCCAGCAGCCATCCCCGGGAGGAATCCTACGAGCAGTACTTC. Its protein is CASSHPREESYEQYF. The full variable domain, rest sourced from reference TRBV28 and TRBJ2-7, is DVKVTQSSRYLVKRTGEKVFLECVQDMDHENMFWYRQDPGLGLRLIYFSYDVKMKEKGDIPEGYSVSREKKERFSLILESASTNQTSMYLCASSHPREESYEQYFGPGTRLTVT.

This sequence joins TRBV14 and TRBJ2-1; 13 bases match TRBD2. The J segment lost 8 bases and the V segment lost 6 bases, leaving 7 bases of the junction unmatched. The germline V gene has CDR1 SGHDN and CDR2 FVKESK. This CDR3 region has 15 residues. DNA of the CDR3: TGTGCCAGCAGACTAGCGGGAGGGCCTGTTGATGAGCAGTTCTTC. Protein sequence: CASRLAGGPVDEQFF.